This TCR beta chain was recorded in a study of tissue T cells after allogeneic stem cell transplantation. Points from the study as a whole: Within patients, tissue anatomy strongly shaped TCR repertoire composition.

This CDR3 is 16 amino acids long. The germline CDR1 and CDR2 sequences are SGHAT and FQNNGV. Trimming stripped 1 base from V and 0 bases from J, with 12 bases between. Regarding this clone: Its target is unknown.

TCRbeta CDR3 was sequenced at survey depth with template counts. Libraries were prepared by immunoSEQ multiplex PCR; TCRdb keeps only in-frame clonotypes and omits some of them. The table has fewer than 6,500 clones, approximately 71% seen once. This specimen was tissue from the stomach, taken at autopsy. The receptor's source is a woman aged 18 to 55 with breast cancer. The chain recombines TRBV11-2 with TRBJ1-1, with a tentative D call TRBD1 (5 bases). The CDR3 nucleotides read TGTGCCAGCAGCTTAGGATCCGACAGCCTGAACACTGAAGCTTTCTTT. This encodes CASSLGSDSLNTEAFF.